The rows below give T cell receptor beta chains drawn from one sample of a study of shared clonotypes between healthy human individuals. Assay: immunoSEQ multiplex PCR; the TCRdb copy retains only in-frame clones and omits some. The table includes 2 million to 2.5 million clones, roughly 92% detected once. The sequencing input was naive CD4+ T cells from PBMCs. Every receptor here comes from a man aged 18 to 30 in good health. Some clones in this sample may be carry-over from other donors' samples. The CDR3 runs from the conserved cysteine through the conserved F or W. A D gene is named only where the DNA matches it firmly. Size tells how often a clone was seen (once, few, many) or the class of an expanded clone, and some rows leave it out.

V: TRBV18; J: TRBJ2-1; size: .; length: 14; D: .; DNA: TGTGCCAGCTCACCGATGCACAGTTCCAATGAGCAGTTCTTC; CDR3: CASSPMHSSNEQFF
V: TRBV7-9; J: TRBJ2-3; size: many; length: 14; D: TRBD1; DNA: TGTGCCAGCGATAAGGGACAGCACACAGATACGCAGTATTTT; CDR3: CASDKGQHTDTQYF
V: TRBV4-3; J: TRBJ2-1; size: .; length: 15; D: .; DNA: TGCGCCAGCAGCCTAGGACTACCTATGTACAATGAGCAGTTCTTC; CDR3: CASSLGLPMYNEQFF
V: TRBV28; J: TRBJ2-6; size: once; length: 18; D: TRBD1; DNA: TGTGCCAGCAGTTTGTCCGGGACAGTCTACTCTGGGGCCAACGTCCTGACTTTC; CDR3: CASSLSGTVYSGANVLTF
V: TRBV6-5; J: TRBJ2-2; size: few; length: 15; D: .; DNA: TGTGCCAGCAGCCAGTCAGGGAGGAACACCGGGGAGCTGTTTTTT; CDR3: CASSQSGRNTGELFF
V: TRBV5-1; J: TRBJ2-3; size: .; length: 14; D: TRBD1; DNA: TGCGCCAGCAGCGTTGGACAGGGCGCAGATACGCAGTATTTT; CDR3: CASSVGQGADTQYF
V: TRBV5-4; J: TRBJ2-7; size: .; length: 15; D: TRBD1; DNA: TGTGCCAGCAGCTCCGGACAGGGGGCTCGTGGCGAGCAGTACTTC; CDR3: CASSSGQGARGEQYF
V: TRBV14; J: TRBJ2-2; size: .; length: 16; D: TRBD1; DNA: TGTGCCAGCAGCCCGACCGGACAGGGCGACACCGGGGAGCTGTTTTTT; CDR3: CASSPTGQGDTGELFF
V: TRBV2; J: TRBJ2-5; size: .; length: 14; D: .; DNA: TGTGCCAGCAGTGTCCAGGGTGTACAAGAGACCCAGTACTTC; CDR3: CASSVQGVQETQYF
V: TRBV7-3; J: TRBJ2-1; size: .; length: 14; D: .; DNA: TGTGCCAGCAGCTTAGGCCTAGCAGCCAATGAGCAGTTCTTC; CDR3: CASSLGLAANEQFF
V: TRBV27; J: TRBJ2-3; size: .; length: 13; D: .; DNA: TGTGCCAGCAGTTTATGGTACACAGATACGCAGTATTTT; CDR3: CASSLWYTDTQYF
V: TRBV5-1; J: TRBJ2-3; size: .; length: 14; D: .; DNA: TGCGCCAGCAGCGGCGGGGACAGCACAGATACGCAGTATTTT; CDR3: CASSGGDSTDTQYF
V: TRBV11-3; J: TRBJ1-1; size: .; length: 13; D: .; DNA: TGTGCCAGCAGCTTATTACCCACCACTGAAGCTTTCTTT; CDR3: CASSLLPTTEAFF
V: TRBV2; J: TRBJ2-3; size: .; length: 14; D: TRBD1; DNA: TGTGCCAGCAGTTGGACAGGGGGCACAGATACGCAGTATTTT; CDR3: CASSWTGGTDTQYF
V: TRBV18; J: TRBJ1-5; size: .; length: 13; D: .; DNA: TGTGCCAGCTCCCTCACTTTAGACCAGCCCCAGCATTTT; CDR3: CASSLTLDQPQHF
V: TRBV5-4; J: TRBJ1-4; size: .; length: 13; D: .; DNA: TGTGCCACTACGGCTCAGGGTAATGAAAAACTGTTTTTT; CDR3: CATTAQGNEKLFF
V: TRBV28; J: TRBJ1-5; size: .; length: 15; D: TRBD1; DNA: TGTGCCAGCAGAACCGGGACAGGGGGCAATCAGCCCCAGCATTTT; CDR3: CASRTGTGGNQPQHF
V: TRBV30; J: TRBJ1-1; size: .; length: 15; D: .; DNA: TGTGCCTGGAGTCGGGACGGACACAAAACATCCCCAGCTTTCTTT; CDR3: CAWSRDGHKTSPAFF
V: TRBV9; J: TRBJ2-2; size: .; length: 18; D: TRBD2; DNA: TGTGCCAGCAGCGTACTAGCGGGAGGGCCGGACTACACCGGGGAGCTGTTTTTT; CDR3: CASSVLAGGPDYTGELFF
V: TRBV5-4; J: TRBJ1-4; size: once; length: 14; D: TRBD1; DNA: TGTGCCAGCAGCTCCGGGACAGCCTATGAAAAACTGTTTTTT; CDR3: CASSSGTAYEKLFF
V: TRBV6-4; J: TRBJ2-1; size: .; length: 15; D: TRBD1; DNA: TGTGCCAGCAGTCAGGACAGGACGCTTTCGAATGAGCAGTTCTTC; CDR3: CASSQDRTLSNEQFF
V: TRBV5-4; J: TRBJ2-1; size: .; length: 13; D: .; DNA: TGTGCCAGCAGCGACCGGGGGGCCGATGAGCAGTTCTTC; CDR3: CASSDRGADEQFF
V: TRBV28; J: TRBJ2-3; size: .; length: 19; D: TRBD2; DNA: TGTGCCAGCAGCCGAAAGACTAGCGGGACCCAAACTAGCACAGATACGCAGTATTTT; CDR3: CASSRKTSGTQTSTDTQYF
V: TRBV5-4; J: TRBJ2-1; size: .; length: 17; D: TRBD2; DNA: TGTGCCAGCAGCTCGGGGGGACTAGCGGGAGGGCCGGGTGAGCAGTTCTTC; CDR3: CASSSGGLAGGPGEQFF